The 30 T cell receptor beta chains reported below all come from one sample, sequenced in a study of T cell repertoires in cytomegalovirus infection. TCRdb re-called the reads through MiXCR, storing one row per CDR3 protein. The sample includes 200,000 to 250,000 distinct CDR3 sequences, 38% of them seen just once. For these receptors, no antigen is known. This sample comprised CD8+ T cells from cultured PBMCs, obtained from culture after CMV antigen stimulation. These receptors originate from a human donor in good health (CMV status not recorded). Some clones in this sample may be carry-over from other donors' samples.

The chain recombines TRBV29-1 with TRBJ2-7; 9 bases agree with TRBD2. The trim removed 5 bases at V and 7 bases at J, leaving 12 bases unmatched. The V gene's germline CDR1 is SQVTM and CDR2 ANQGSEA. The CDR3 loop spans 14 amino acids. The CDR3 DNA reads as TGCAGCGTTCACATACTAGCGGGCCGGGGGGAGCAGTACTTC. This sequence encodes CSVHILAGRGEQYF.

This chain connects TRBV5-1 to TRBJ2-7; 7 bases map to TRBD1. CDR1 and CDR2 (germline): SGHRS, YFSETQ. Trimming removed 0 bases from V and 3 bases from J; junction bases left unmatched: 6. CDR3 size: 15 residues. The CDR3 DNA sequence: TGCGCCAGCAGCTTGGGACAGGGAAAACTCTACGAGCAGTACTTC. Translated: CASSLGQGKLYEQYF. Based on the CDR3 plus reference TRBV5-1 and TRBJ2-7, the full variable domain is KAGVTQTPRYLIKTRGQQVTLSCSPISGHRSVSWYQQTPGQGLQFLFEYFSETQRNKGNFPGRFSGRQFSNSRSEMNVSTLELGDSALYLCASSLGQGKLYEQYFGPGTRLTVT.

The rearrangement links TRBV12-3 or TRBV12-4 to TRBJ1-2; D call uncertain. Trimming left V 3 bases short and J 7 bases short, with 9 bases between. This CDR3 has 12 residues. The DNA for the CDR3 is TGTGCCAGCAGTTTGATGGCGAGTGGCTACACCTTC. Its translation: CASSLMASGYTF.

This clonotype has a handful of counts. The V call is TRBV12-3 or TRBV12-4, the J call TRBJ2-5; D may be TRBD1 or TRBD2 (5 bases each). Between the trimmed V and J ends, which lost 3 bases and 4 bases, there was a span of 6 bases. The CDR3 is made up of 12 amino acids. The CDR3 region is CASSLRGETQYF. CDR3 sequence (DNA): TGTGCCAGCAGTTTGAGGGGAGAGACCCAGTACTTC.

The chain joins TRBV19 to TRBJ1-1, with D unresolved. In germline, CDR1 is LNHDA, CDR2 SQIVND (reference sequence). The CDR3 totals 12 residues. V lost 4 bases to trimming and J lost 5 bases, with 8 bases between them. CDR3 in amino acids: CASSTPRTEAFF. The CDR3 coding sequence is TGTGCCAGTAGTACCCCCCGAACTGAAGCTTTCTTT.

This clonotype was seen only a few times. This chain joins TRBV2 and TRBJ2-3, with TRBD2 matching over 7 bases. The CDR3 consists of 14 residues. CDR1 and CDR2 (germline): SNHLY, FYNNEI. V lost 2 bases to trimming and J lost 2 bases; unmatched junction nucleotides: 1. CDR3 bases: TGTGCCAGCAGTGAACAGCGGGACACAGATACGCAGTATTTT. This codes for CASSEQRDTDTQYF. Supplemented by reference TRBV2 and TRBJ2-3, the full variable domain reads EPEVTQTPSHQVTQMGQEVILRCVPISNHLYFYWYRQILGQKVEFLVSFYNNEISEKSEIFDDQFSVERPDGSNFTLKIRSTKLEDSAMYFCASSEQRDTDTQYFGPGTRLTVL.

The genes are TRBV29-1 and TRBJ2-5, with 9 bases identical to TRBD2. The trim removed 6 bases at V and 2 bases at J, leaving 7 bases unmatched. The length of the CDR3 is 14 residues. Germline V gene sequence: CDR1 SQVTM, CDR2 ANQGSEA. The CDR3 DNA reads TGCAGCGTAACCCGACTAGCGGATCAAGAGACCCAGTACTTC. Its translation: CSVTRLADQETQYF. The variable domain in full, with the rest retrieved from reference TRBV29-1 and TRBJ2-5, is SAVISQKPSRDICQRGTSLTIQCQVDSQVTMMFWYRQQPGQSLTLIATANQGSEATYESGFVIDKFPISRPNLTFSTLTVSNMSPEDSSIYLCSVTRLADQETQYFGPGTRLLVL.

The chain's CDR3 is CASSEGGFSGNTIYF. CDR3 sequence (DNA): TGTGCCAGCAGTGAAGGAGGCTTCTCTGGAAACACCATATATTTT. The V call is TRBV2, the J call TRBJ1-3; D uncertain. The CDR3 contains 15 residues. Trimming took 1 base from V and 0 from J, leaving 7 bases between them. CDR1 SNHLY and CDR2 FYNNEI come from the germline V gene.

The V and J genes are TRBV11-2 and TRBJ2-2, with 13 bases identical to TRBD2. The CDR3 extends over 21 amino acids. The junction had 18 bases not matched to a gene; V was cut back by 4 bases and J by 4 bases. Germline V gene data show CDR1 as SGHAT and CDR2 as FQNNGV. In DNA, the CDR3 is TGTGCCAGCAGCTCCTGGACAGGTGGACTAGCGGGGGCCTGGTCCACCGGGGAGCTGTTTTTT. Amino acids: CASSSWTGGLAGAWSTGELFF.

The rearrangement joins TRBV5-1 to TRBJ1-1, with 7 bases that match TRBD1. CDR3 length: 12 amino acids. CDR1 is SGHRS, CDR2 YFSETQ, per germline. The V gene end was trimmed by 4 bases and the J gene end by 5 bases; junction bases not matched to a gene: 2. The CDR3 nucleotides read TGCGCCAGCAGCCCGGGACAGACTGAAGCTTTCTTT. Encoded protein: CASSPGQTEAFF.

This chain uses TRBV27 with TRBJ2-7; possible D gene TRBD2, 5 bases. Deletions cut 6 bases from V and 0 bases from J, with 15 bases between. CDR1 and CDR2 (germline): MNHEY, SMNVEV (reference sequence). The CDR3 is made up of 15 amino acids. CDR3 nucleotide sequence: TGTGCCAGCAGAATCTCTGGAGGATTCTCCTACGAGCAGTACTTC. It yields the protein CASRISGGFSYEQYF.

The J gene is TRBJ1-2, the V gene TRBV29-1, with D unresolved. The ends were cut back, 3 bases at V and 1 base at J, with 15 bases in the middle. The CDR3 runs to 15 residues. Germline CDR1 SQVTM, CDR2 ANQGSEA. In DNA form, the CDR3 reads TGCAGCGTTGAGGACCCAGGTCCGGGTAACTATGGCTACACCTTC. Translation gives CSVEDPGPGNYGYTF.

The V gene is TRBV27, the J gene TRBJ2-7; 12 bases map to TRBD1. CDR1 and CDR2 (germline): MNHEY, SMNVEV (reference sequence). This CDR3 has 15 residues. V was clipped by 7 bases and J by 2 bases; unmatched bases: 6. The CDR3: CASNNRDRGPYEQYF. The CDR3, as DNA: TGTGCCAGCAATAACCGGGACAGGGGGCCCTACGAGCAGTACTTC.

This clonotype came up many times. The gene calls are TRBV7-2 and TRBJ2-1, with a tentative D call TRBD2 (6 bases). Between the trimmed V and J ends, which lost 5 bases and 9 bases, there was a span of 23 bases. The CDR3 loop spans 16 amino acids. Germline CDR1 and CDR2: SGHTA and FQGNSA. The CDR3 loop is CASSLSGGTLKGEQFF. The CDR3 coding sequence is TGTGCCAGCAGCCTTAGTGGCGGGACCCTTAAGGGTGAGCAGTTCTTC. Full variable domain (missing parts from reference TRBV7-2 and TRBJ2-1): GAGVSQSPSNKVTEKGKDVELRCDPISGHTALYWYRQSLGQGLEFLIYFQGNSAPDKSGLPSDRFSAERTGGSVSTLTIQRTQQEDSAVYLCASSLSGGTLKGEQFFGPGTRLTVL.

The chain is built from TRBV2 and TRBJ2-7; D call uncertain. The germline V and J ends were trimmed by 7 bases and 2 bases, with 6 bases remaining between them. There are 11 residues in the CDR3. Per germline, CDR1 SNHLY and CDR2 FYNNEI. CDR3 nucleotide sequence: TGTGCCAGCATGGGCACCTACGAGCAGTACTTC. Amino acid sequence: CASMGTYEQYF.

The V call is TRBV6-2 or TRBV6-3, the J call TRBJ1-1, with 10 positions matching TRBD1. The ends lost 6 bases at V and 5 bases at J; junction bases unmatched: 6. Germline CDR1 and CDR2: MNHEY and SVGEGT. The CDR3 is 14 residues long. The CDR3 bases are TGTGCCAGCAGATGGACAGGGGGGAGAACTGAAGCTTTCTTT. Its translation: CASRWTGGRTEAFF.

The rearrangement links TRBV3-1 to TRBJ2-3; TRBD2 agrees at 8 bases. Germline trimming cut 4 bases from V and 0 bases from J; bases unmatched to any gene: 15. The CDR3 is 19 amino acids. Germline loops: CDR1 LGHDT, CDR2 YNNKEL (reference sequence). CDR3 sequence (DNA): TGTGCCAGCAGCCCCCAGGTGGTTAGCGGGGATCTTAGCACAGATACGCAGTATTTT. The encoded protein is CASSPQVVSGDLSTDTQYF.

This clonotype was recorded at least ten times. The chain links TRBV28 to TRBJ2-1, with 7 bases lining up with TRBD2. Germline V lookup: CDR1 MDHEN, CDR2 SYDVKM. The CDR3 is 21 residues long. Trimming at V came to 1 base and at J to 12 bases, leaving 30 bases not matched to a gene. CDR3 protein: CASSLLVGEAGDTMFWKGQFF. DNA for the CDR3: TGTGCCAGCAGTTTATTGGTCGGGGAGGCGGGAGATACAATGTTTTGGAAGGGGCAGTTCTTC.

The genes are TRBV7-9 and TRBJ2-7; D might be TRBD1 (7 bases). The CDR3 covers 15 residues. V was pared by 5 bases and J by 4 bases, with 18 bases between. The germline gives CDR1 SEHNR, CDR2 FQNEAQ (reference sequence). The CDR3 is CASSARGGGVYEQYF. The CDR3 DNA is TGTGCCAGCAGCGCCCGAGGAGGGGGCGTATACGAGCAGTACTTC.

The sample holds a few counts of this clonotype. V and J are TRBV11-3 and TRBJ2-7, with D possibly TRBD1 on 7 matching bases. Trimming removed 1 base from V and 3 bases from J, with 13 bases in between. Germline-derived CDR1 and CDR2 are SGHNT and YENEEA. The CDR3 contains 15 residues. The CDR3, as DNA: TGTGCCAGCAGCTTAGGGGGGGACAGAGTCTACGAGCAGTACTTC. Translated: CASSLGGDRVYEQYF.

The J gene is TRBJ2-4, the V gene TRBV2, with D unresolved. Trimming removed 2 bases from V and 0 bases from J, with 8 bases in between. Germline loops: CDR1 SNHLY, CDR2 FYNNEI. The CDR3 has 15 residues. CDR3 protein: CASSEYQLAKNIQYF. The CDR3 nucleotides are TGTGCCAGCAGTGAATACCAGCTAGCCAAAAACATTCAGTACTTC.

The chain has TRBV2 and TRBJ2-7; TRBD1 aligns across 7 bases. Germline trimming cut 4 bases from V and 0 bases from J; bases unmatched to any gene: 9. Germline-derived CDR1 and CDR2 are SNHLY and FYNNEI. The CDR3 covers 16 residues. Written as DNA, the CDR3 is TGTGCCAGCAGTGGAGCCACAGGGGTGCCCTCCTACGAGCAGTACTTC. It translates to CASSGATGVPSYEQYF. The whole variable domain, filled in from reference TRBV2 and TRBJ2-7, reads EPEVTQTPSHQVTQMGQEVILRCVPISNHLYFYWYRQILGQKVEFLVSFYNNEISEKSEIFDDQFSVERPDGSNFTLKIRSTKLEDSAMYFCASSGATGVPSYEQYFGPGTRLTVT.

This clonotype was seen repeatedly, ten times or more. CDR3 bases: TGTGCCAGCAGCCCCCTGGGGCCGAACACTGAAGCTTTCTTT. This gives the protein CASSPLGPNTEAFF. The chain is built from TRBV7-7 and TRBJ1-1, with a tentative D call TRBD1 (5 bases). The CDR3 loop spans 14 amino acids. Germline V CDR1 and CDR2: SSHAT, FNYEAQ (reference sequence). V gave up 5 bases and J gave up 1 base, with 11 bases separating them.

This chain links TRBV20-1 with TRBJ2-1, with D perhaps matching TRBD2 (6 bases). Per germline, CDR1 DFQATT and CDR2 SNEGSKA (reference sequence). Between the trimmed V and J ends, which lost 2 bases and 8 bases, there was a span of 22 bases. CDR3 length: 16 amino acids. DNA for the CDR3: TGCAGTGCTAGATTACTCCGGGACTTGCGAAGCGATGAGCAGTTCTTC. It encodes CSARLLRDLRSDEQFF.

V is TRBV7-9 and J is TRBJ1-3, with D possibly matching TRBD1 (5 bases). There are 17 residues in the CDR3. The V end was cut by 8 bases, the J end by 3 bases, with 23 bases between. The germline V gene has CDR1 SEHNR and CDR2 FQNEAQ (reference sequence). The CDR3 sequence is CASSGGDLGAIGNTIYF. CDR3 coding DNA: TGTGCCAGCTCTGGCGGTGACCTCGGGGCCATTGGAAACACCATATATTTT.

The J gene is TRBJ2-7, the V gene TRBV27; possibly TRBD1 for D (6 bases). Trimming left V 4 bases short and J 3 bases short, with 7 bases between. This CDR3 region has 12 residues. The germline V gene encodes CDR1 MNHEY and CDR2 SMNVEV (reference sequence). This CDR3 reads CASSSQGYEQYF. DNA of the CDR3: TGTGCCAGCAGTTCACAGGGCTACGAGCAGTACTTC.

This clonotype was observed a few times. The rearrangement links TRBV7-3 to TRBJ2-1; TRBD2 agrees at 15 bases. The CDR3 loop spans 17 amino acids. CDR1 and CDR2 from the germline V gene are SGHTA and FQGTGA. V trimming: 6 bases; J trimming: 5 bases; junction bases outside the gene matches: 8. This chain's CDR3 is CASSSGLAGGPHNEQFF. CDR3 nucleotides: TGTGCCAGCAGTTCTGGACTAGCGGGGGGGCCCCACAATGAGCAGTTCTTC.

The chain uses TRBV29-1 and TRBJ2-3; 11 bases fit TRBD2. Trimming took 0 bases from V and 1 from J; bases not matched to a gene: 9. The CDR3 contains 18 residues. The germline V gene encodes CDR1 SQVTM and CDR2 ANQGSEA. This CDR3 reads CSVEDVLAGVGGTDTQYF. Written as DNA, the CDR3 is TGCAGCGTTGAAGATGTACTAGCGGGAGTAGGAGGCACAGATACGCAGTATTTT.

Of note for this clonotype: Compared with germline, one end of the junction differs, possibly owing to a read error. The chain links TRBV7-4 to TRBJ1-1, with 9 bases fitting TRBD1. In germline, CDR1 is SGHVT, CDR2 SQSDAQ. CDR3 length equals 16 residues. The CDR3: CAGSKRTGGPNTEAFF. The CDR3 region has the DNA TGTGCCGGCAGCAAAAGAACAGGGGGCCCGAACACTGAAGCTTTCTTT.

This clonotype was counted between two and nine times. This chain links TRBV29-1 with TRBJ1-1; no clear D. The CDR3 has 18 residues. Trimming took off 1 base at V and 0 bases at J, with 21 bases between the two ends. CDR1 and CDR2 (germline): SQVTM, ANQGSEA. CDR3 loop: CSVEVEPGTASMNTEAFF. The CDR3 region has the DNA TGCAGCGTTGAAGTTGAGCCGGGAACGGCTTCCATGAACACTGAAGCTTTCTTT.